The 26 T cell receptor beta chains below were found in one sample sequenced in a study of regulatory T cells in long-lasting Graves disease. The time point denotes: newly diagnosed GD, antithyroid drugs for less than 3 months. PBMC-derived RNA was used for the TCR library. Both iRepertoire HTBI primers and Arm-PCR of CDR3 regions were used to build the TCR beta libraries. TCRdb reanalysed the multiplex PCR reads using MiXCR and keeps one entry per CDR3 protein. The sample records roughly 500,000 distinct CDR3 sequences, around an eighth being singletons. These data were likewise used in another study, on T cells in Graves' hyperthyroidism and ophthalmopathy.

Source: peripheral blood mononuclear cells (PBMCs), taken at new diagnosis, from a patient treated with antithyroid drugs. These receptors were collected from a man aged 25 to 45 with Graves disease.

This clonotype was detected ten times or more. This chain links TRBV7-2 with TRBJ2-7; TRBD2 aligns across 8 bases. The length of the CDR3 is 16 residues. Germline V gene lookup returns CDR1 SGHTA and CDR2 FQGNSA. V was clipped by 5 bases and J by 3 bases; unmatched bases: 12. CDR3 nucleotides: TGTGCCAGCAGCCCCCGGTCGGGGGGGGTGGACTACGAGCAGTACTTC. It specifies CASSPRSGGVDYEQYF.

The gene calls are TRBV27 and TRBJ2-1, with D maybe TRBD1 (5 bases). V lost 3 bases and J 5 bases, leaving 20 bases between the germline ends. The CDR3 has 17 amino acids. Germline V gives CDR1 MNHEY, CDR2 SMNVEV (reference sequence). The CDR3 nucleotides read TGTGCCAGCAGTTTCCTTCTGGGGCGGCCGAGTCACAATGAGCAGTTCTTC. Residues: CASSFLLGRPSHNEQFF.

This clonotype was detected only a few times. V and J are TRBV29-1 and TRBJ2-2; unclear D gene. Germline V gene data show CDR1 as SQVTM and CDR2 as ANQGSEA. The germline V and J ends were trimmed by 5 bases and 5 bases, with 12 bases remaining between them. This CDR3 contains 13 residues. The CDR3 reads CSVPLTGTGELFF. CDR3 coding DNA: TGCAGCGTTCCCCTGACCGGTACCGGGGAGCTGTTTTTT.

This clonotype has ten or more counts. This chain uses TRBV20-1 with TRBJ1-1, with 7 bases fitting TRBD1. With 3 bases clipped from V and 0 bases from J, the junction kept 25 bases outside the gene matches. Germline CDR1 DFQATT, CDR2 SNEGSKA (reference sequence). This CDR3 has 21 residues. The CDR3 bases are TGCAGTGCTAGCCCTCCCCGCCCGACAGGGACTGCAGTGTTCATGAACACTGAAGCTTTCTTT. Translated, it gives CSASPPRPTGTAVFMNTEAFF.

This clonotype was seen many times. The chain uses TRBV6-1 and TRBJ1-6; maybe TRBD1 (5 bases). V lost 2 bases and J 6 bases, leaving 14 bases between the germline ends. This CDR3 is built from 16 residues. Germline CDR1 reads MNHNS; CDR2 reads SASEGT. The CDR3 here is CASSEIAGIGNSPLHF. CDR3 DNA sequence: TGTGCCAGCAGTGAAATCGCAGGGATCGGTAATTCACCCCTCCACTTT.

This clonotype was seen ten or more times. J is TRBJ2-1 and V is TRBV6-1; TRBD2 aligns across 10 bases. The CDR3 is 15 amino acids. The germline V gene encodes CDR1 MNHNS and CDR2 SASEGT. With 6 bases clipped from V and 7 bases from J, the junction kept 9 bases outside the gene matches. The CDR3 DNA follows: TGTGCCAGCAGCGGAGCGGGAGGGTATTCTAATGAGCAGTTCTTC. Encoded protein: CASSGAGGYSNEQFF.

The rearrangement links TRBV5-1 to TRBJ1-6, with D uncertain. V shed 1 base and J shed 9 bases, with 11 bases lying between them. CDR1 and CDR2 from the germline V gene are SGHRS and YFSETQ. The CDR3 loop spans 14 amino acids. CDR3 DNA: TGCGCCAGCAGCTTGCGAATACAGAGTTCACCCCTCCACTTT. Protein product: CASSLRIQSSPLHF.

This clonotype appeared many times. V usage is TRBV12-3 or TRBV12-4 and J usage is TRBJ1-5, with TRBD1 identical over 8 bases. J lost 7 bases, V lost 4 bases, and 6 bases had no gene match. The CDR3 contains 14 residues. The chain's CDR3 is CASSSRQGSQPQHF. The DNA for the CDR3 is TGTGCCAGCAGTTCCCGACAGGGGTCGCAGCCCCAGCATTTT.

J is TRBJ1-5 and V is TRBV20-1; the D gene is possibly TRBD1 (6 bases). Per the germline V gene, CDR1 is DFQATT and CDR2 is SNEGSKA (reference sequence). Between the trimmed V and J ends, which lost 2 bases and 6 bases, there was a span of 11 bases. The CDR3 runs to 13 residues. CDR3 in DNA: TGCAGTGCTAGATTGACAGGAGGTCAGCCCCAGCATTTT. Its protein is CSARLTGGQPQHF.

This clonotype was counted a few times. The chain joins TRBV9 to TRBJ2-1; perhaps TRBD1 as D (5 bases). Germline lookup yields CDR1 SGDLS and CDR2 YYNGEE. Deletions cut 0 bases from V and 5 bases from J, with 9 bases between. There are 14 residues in the CDR3. CDR3 amino acids: CASSVEPGNNEQFF. DNA of the CDR3: TGTGCCAGCAGCGTAGAGCCAGGGAACAATGAGCAGTTCTTC.

On this clonotype itself: This may come from a read error, since a much larger clone is one base off. CDR3 sequence reads: CATSPRDAWIAETFF. The CDR3 DNA follows: TGTGCCACCAGCCCCCGGGACGCCTGGATAGCTGAAACTTTCTTT. This chain uses TRBV15 with TRBJ1-1; D may be TRBD1 (5 bases). Germline V gives CDR1 LNHNV, CDR2 YYDKDF (reference sequence). There are 15 residues in the CDR3. Filled out from reference TRBV15 and TRBJ1-1, the complete variable domain reads DAMVIQNPRYQVTQFGKPVTLSCSQTLNHNVMYWYQQKSSQAPKLLFHYYDKDFNNEADTPDNFQSRRPNTSFCFLDIRSPGLGDTAMYLCATSPRDAWIAETFFGQGTRLTVV.

This clonotype was recorded many times. The gene calls are TRBV3-1 and TRBJ1-6; D is unresolved. CDR3 size: 12 residues. Trimming shortened V by 1 base and J by 15 bases, and 10 bases separated the two germline ends. Germline lookup yields CDR1 LGHDT and CDR2 YNNKEL (reference sequence). Here the CDR3 DNA reads TGTGCCAGCAGCCAAGGTGGCAAGGGCCTCCACTTT. This translates into CASSQGGKGLHF.

This clonotype has ten or more counts. This sequence joins TRBV28 and TRBJ1-4; the match to TRBD1 covers 7 bases. CDR1 and CDR2 from the germline V gene are MDHEN and SYDVKM. The CDR3 length is 13 residues. The J segment lost 6 bases and the V segment lost 6 bases, leaving 4 bases of the junction unmatched. CDR3 bases: TGTGCCAGCAGACGACAGGGCCATGAAAAACTGTTTTTT. Translating it yields CASRRQGHEKLFF.

The chain recombines TRBV5-1 with TRBJ2-5; weak D call: TRBD2 (6 bases). V was shortened by 2 bases and J by 2 bases, with 13 bases between the two germline ends. Germline assignment: CDR1 SGHRS and CDR2 YFSETQ. CDR3 size: 15 residues. CDR3: CASSLTLSGQETQYF. The CDR3, as DNA: TGCGCCAGCAGCTTAACTCTTAGCGGTCAAGAGACCCAGTACTTC. Looking up the rest from reference TRBV5-1 and TRBJ2-5 gives the full variable domain: KAGVTQTPRYLIKTRGQQVTLSCSPISGHRSVSWYQQTPGQGLQFLFEYFSETQRNKGNFPGRFSGRQFSNSRSEMNVSTLELGDSALYLCASSLTLSGQETQYFGPGTRLLVL.

Notes on this clonotype: A much larger clone differs from this one at a single base, so this may be a read error. The chain couples TRBV20-1 to TRBJ2-1; D possibly corresponds to TRBD1 (6 bases). Trimming removed 2 bases at V and 10 bases at J, with 15 bases between. Looked up from germline, CDR1 is DFQATT and CDR2 is SNEGSKA (reference sequence). There are 13 residues in the CDR3. The CDR3 DNA reads as TGCAGTGCTAGATCGACAGGAACCCACGAGCAGTTCTTC. Translating it yields CSARSTGTHEQFF.

This clonotype showed up many times. The chain couples TRBV28 to TRBJ1-5; tentatively, D is TRBD1 (5 bases). Looked up from germline, CDR1 is MDHEN and CDR2 is SYDVKM. The CDR3 loop spans 15 amino acids. Trimming removed 6 bases at V and 9 bases at J, with 21 bases between. The CDR3, as DNA: TGTGCCAGCAGGCAAGGGACGGACTTTAGGTGGCCCCAGCATTTT. This sequence encodes CASRQGTDFRWPQHF. The whole variable domain, filled in from reference TRBV28 and TRBJ1-5, reads DVKVTQSSRYLVKRTGEKVFLECVQDMDHENMFWYRQDPGLGLRLIYFSYDVKMKEKGDIPEGYSVSREKKERFSLILESASTNQTSMYLCASRQGTDFRWPQHFGDGTRLSIL.

The chain is built from TRBV10-3 and TRBJ2-2; 12 nucleotides match TRBD1. The CDR3 extends over 15 amino acids. The V gene end was trimmed by 7 bases and the J gene end by 4 bases; junction bases not matched to a gene: 4. Germline CDR1 is ENHRY and CDR2 is SYGVKD. The CDR3: CAIKGDRGPTGELFF. CDR3 in DNA: TGTGCCATCAAGGGGGACAGGGGGCCCACCGGGGAGCTGTTTTTT.

The rearrangement joins TRBV24-1 to TRBJ2-1; 9 positions match TRBD1. Germline V lookup: CDR1 KGHDR, CDR2 SFDVKD. The length of the CDR3 is 16 residues. V shed 3 bases and J 9 bases; nucleotides not matched to a gene: 11. CDR3 bases: TGTGCCACCAGTGATGGGGGACAGGGAACCTTGGGTGAGCAGTTCTTC. It is translated as CATSDGGQGTLGEQFF.

This clonotype was detected many times. The chain is built from TRBV7-3 and TRBJ2-3; 10 bases are shared with TRBD1. The V segment lost 5 bases and the J segment 0 bases; nucleotides outside the gene matches: 2. In germline, CDR1 is SGHTA, CDR2 FQGTGA. This CDR3 region has 15 residues. CDR3 coding DNA: TGTGCCAGCAGCGGACAGGGGGGAAGCACAGATACGCAGTATTTT. Protein product: CASSGQGGSTDTQYF.

This clonotype was detected many times. The chain links TRBV12-3 or TRBV12-4 to TRBJ2-5; 7 bases line up with TRBD2. Trimming took 1 base from V and 5 from J; bases not matched to a gene: 7. This CDR3 comprises 15 residues. CDR3 amino acids: CASSLGLAAWETQYF. The DNA of the CDR3 is TGTGCCAGCAGTTTAGGACTAGCAGCGTGGGAGACCCAGTACTTC.

The chain links TRBV20-1 to TRBJ2-1; TRBD2 aligns across 11 bases. CDR1 is DFQATT and CDR2 is SNEGSKA in the germline V gene (reference sequence). This CDR3 contains 15 residues. J was trimmed by 4 bases and V by 6 bases; bases with no gene match: 8. The chain's CDR3 is CSAPLLAGAYNEQFF. The CDR3 DNA follows: TGCAGTGCACCGTTACTAGCGGGAGCTTACAATGAGCAGTTCTTC.

This clonotype was seen repeatedly, ten times or more. The chain recombines TRBV20-1 with TRBJ2-5, with TRBD1 as a possible D gene (7 bases). Looked up from germline, CDR1 is DFQATT and CDR2 is SNEGSKA (reference sequence). The CDR3 length is 13 residues. V gave up 6 bases and J gave up 6 bases, with 17 bases separating them. The CDR3 loop is CSAGDSGSKTQYF. The CDR3 nucleotides are TGCAGTGCCGGGGACAGCGGGTCCAAGACCCAGTACTTC.

This clonotype was found many times. This chain uses TRBV6-9 with TRBJ1-1; no clear D gene. Germline V gene sequence: CDR1 MNHGY, CDR2 SVAAGI. This CDR3 contains 13 residues. V lost 3 bases and J lost 4, with 9 bases in between. The CDR3 nucleotides read TGTGCCAGCAGTTACGGTCAGCGCACTGAAGCTTTCTTT. It specifies CASSYGQRTEAFF.

This clonotype was recorded at least ten times. The V gene is TRBV29-1, the J gene TRBJ1-2; TRBD1 is a possible D gene (5 bases). Trimming removed 2 bases from V and 8 bases from J, with 18 bases in between. This CDR3 comprises 14 residues. CDR1 is SQVTM and CDR2 is ANQGSEA in the germline V gene. CDR3 bases: TGCAGCGTTGAACGTGGGTCTGGGGGGGTAGGCTACACCTTC. This encodes CSVERGSGGVGYTF.

The chain uses TRBV6-1 and TRBJ2-3, with TRBD1 matching over 8 bases. V lost 7 bases and J lost 4; bases outside the gene matches: 10. The CDR3 has 15 residues. Germline CDR1 reads MNHNS; CDR2 reads SASEGT. The CDR3 DNA is TGTGCCAGCACCTACAGGGGGAAAGTCGCAGATACGCAGTATTTT. Translating it yields CASTYRGKVADTQYF.

The rearrangement joins TRBV24-1 to TRBJ2-5, with D possibly TRBD1 on 5 matching bases. CDR1 is KGHDR, CDR2 SFDVKD, per germline. V was clipped by 3 bases and J by 5 bases, with 12 bases between them. The CDR3 is made up of 14 amino acids. CDR3 nucleotide sequence: TGTGCCACCAGTGATCCCGCAGGGTGGGAGACCCAGTACTTC. It specifies CATSDPAGWETQYF.